A selection of T cell receptor beta chains follows, all from one sample in a study of T cells in localized non-small cell lung cancer. TCRdb's table, derived via immunoSEQ multiplex PCR, lists solely in-frame clones and lacks some. The sample records about 6,800 clones, over 40% being singletons. Source: lung tumor tissue, taken before any cancer treatment. The receptors come from a man between 40 and 70 years old with stage III lung adenocarcinoma. Both conserved end residues are part of each CDR3. Fields, in order: V gene, D gene, clone size, J gene, CDR3 protein, CDR3 DNA. The D gene is left open where the match is weak. Clone size, where shown, is once, few, many, or a class for clones that have expanded.

TRBV6-8	TRBD1	.	TRBJ2-5	CASSSRTGWSETQYF	TGTGCCAGCAGCAGCAGGACAGGGTGGTCAGAGACCCAGTACTTC
TRBV9	.	few	TRBJ1-3	CASSVDQGRVGNTIYF	TGTGCCAGCAGCGTAGATCAGGGAAGGGTTGGAAACACCATATATTTT
TRBV29-1	.	.	TRBJ1-1	CSVAFRNTEAFF	TGCAGCGTAGCCTTCAGGAACACTGAAGCTTTCTTT
TRBV6-8	.	.	TRBJ2-7	CASSPETGYEQYF	TGTGCCAGCAGCCCGGAAACAGGCTACGAGCAGTACTTC
TRBV19	.	.	TRBJ1-6	CASLRTDNSPLHF	TGTGCCAGTCTCCGGACGGACAATTCACCCCTCCACTTT
TRBV15	.	few	TRBJ1-3	CATSRGKAAGNTIYF	TGTGCCACCAGCAGAGGAAAGGCAGCTGGAAACACCATATATTTT
TRBV11-3	.	few	TRBJ1-1	CASSLLGGSSTEAFF	TGTGCCAGCAGCCTCCTCGGGGGGTCTAGTACTGAAGCTTTCTTT
TRBV9	.	few	TRBJ1-2	CASSERGYGYTF	TGTGCCAGCAGTGAAAGGGGTTATGGCTACACCTTC
TRBV11-3	TRBD1	large	TRBJ2-1	CASSRQGQGEDEQFF	TGTGCCAGCAGCCGCCAGGGACAGGGAGAGGATGAGCAGTTCTTC
TRBV11-3	TRBD1	.	TRBJ1-2	CASSLGSDRDGYTF	TGTGCCAGCAGCTTGGGATCGGACAGGGATGGCTACACCTTC
TRBV11-3	.	many	TRBJ2-2	CASSLDGITGELFF	TGTGCCAGCAGCTTAGACGGGATCACCGGGGAGCTGTTTTTT
TRBV10-1	.	few	TRBJ2-2	CASSESERGLWNTRELFF	TGCGCCAGCAGTGAGTCGGAGAGAGGGCTATGGAACACCAGGGAGCTGTTTTTT
TRBV11-3	TRBD1	medium-sized	TRBJ1-2	CASSQGQGDYGYTF	TGTGCCAGCAGCCAGGGACAGGGCGACTATGGCTACACCTTC
TRBV19	.	.	TRBJ2-7	CASSIDLGGAGSYEQYF	TGTGCCAGTAGTATAGATTTAGGAGGGGCCGGCAGCTACGAGCAGTACTTC
TRBV9	TRBD1	.	TRBJ1-5	CASSNSTGDQPQHF	TGTGCCAGCAGCAACTCGACAGGGGACCAGCCCCAGCATTTT
TRBV11-3	.	few	TRBJ1-1	CASSPALEGTEAFF	TGTGCCAGCAGCCCGGCCCTGGAGGGAACTGAAGCTTTCTTT
TRBV9	.	few	TRBJ1-1	CASSGVAREGTEAFF	TGTGCCAGCAGTGGAGTGGCCAGGGAGGGGACTGAAGCTTTCTTT
TRBV11-3	.	few	TRBJ2-7	CASSLGGSSYEQYF	TGTGCCAGCAGCTTGGGGGGAAGCTCCTACGAGCAGTACTTC
TRBV18	TRBD1	once	TRBJ1-6	CASSTTGDNNLPLHF	TGTGCCAGCTCAACTACAGGGGATAATAATTTACCCCTCCACTTT
TRBV11-3	.	.	TRBJ2-7	CASSLSGVGGHEQYF	TGTGCCAGCAGCTTATCTGGTGTCGGGGGCCACGAGCAGTACTTC
TRBV29-1	TRBD2	.	TRBJ2-7	CSAEAGGYEQYF	TGCAGCGCCGAAGCGGGGGGGTACGAGCAGTACTTC
TRBV12-5	TRBD2	few	TRBJ2-1	CASSRGEKQFF	TGTGCCAGCTCACGGGGGGAGAAGCAGTTCTTC
TRBV9	TRBD1	medium-sized	TRBJ1-2	CASSVGTERGYTF	TGTGCCAGCAGTGTGGGGACAGAGCGGGGCTACACCTTC
TRBV18	TRBD1	few	TRBJ1-4	CASSPSQGAGEKLFF	TGTGCCAGCTCACCATCACAGGGGGCAGGCGAAAAACTGTTTTTT
TRBV28	.	.	TRBJ2-7	CASSLDGGVSSYEQYF	TGTGCCAGCAGTTTAGATGGCGGAGTTAGCTCCTACGAGCAGTACTTC
TRBV11-1	.	few	TRBJ2-2	CASSLGTTTGELFF	TGTGCCAGCAGCTTGGGGACAACTACCGGGGAGCTGTTTTTT
TRBV18	TRBD1	.	TRBJ2-5	CASSPRQGAEETQYF	TGTGCCAGCTCACCACGACAGGGGGCGGAGGAGACCCAGTACTTC
TRBV10-3	TRBD1	.	TRBJ2-7	CATGQDRYEQYF	TGTGCCACCGGACAGGACCGATACGAGCAGTACTTC
TRBV6-8	.	.	TRBJ2-5	CASSYGTVGTQYF	TGTGCCAGCAGTTACGGGACTGTTGGGACCCAGTACTTC
TRBV30	TRBD1	few	TRBJ2-2	CAWSRQDRPNTGELFF	TGTGCCTGGAGCCGCCAGGACAGGCCTAACACCGGGGAGCTGTTTTTT
TRBV19	.	.	TRBJ2-1	CASKEAVSSYNEQFF	TGTGCCAGTAAGGAGGCGGTGAGCTCCTACAATGAGCAGTTCTTC